Listed below are T cell receptor beta chains from one sample, sequenced in a study of CD8+ T cells in alopecia areata. Method: immunoSEQ multiplex PCR; TCRdb's copy keeps in-frame clones and lacks some. Of more than 200,000 clones in the sample, approximately 47% were seen once. Sequences were derived from CD4+ T cells sorted from blood, sampled at approximately week 36, from a patient treated with tofacitinib. Every receptor here comes from a human donor with alopecia areata. Both conserved end residues are part of each CDR3. D genes are given only for firm matches. Size is omitted from some rows. Given values are once, few, many or a class for expanded clones.

DNA: TGTGCCAGCAGCCCGGGCGACCAAGAGACCCAGTACTTC
CDR3: CASSPGDQETQYF
D: -
J: TRBJ2-5
size: few
V: TRBV9

DNA: TGCAGCGTCCCGACAGGGTATTCAGATACGCAGTATTTT
CDR3: CSVPTGYSDTQYF
D: TRBD1
J: TRBJ2-3
size: few
V: TRBV29-1

DNA: TGTGCCAGCACCTTGGACAGGGAGCGGAACGTCCTGACTTTC
CDR3: CASTLDRERNVLTF
D: TRBD1
J: TRBJ2-6
size: -
V: TRBV6-6

DNA: TGCGCCAGCAGCCAAGTTCGAGGGGGGGATCAGCCCCAGCATTTT
CDR3: CASSQVRGGDQPQHF
D: -
J: TRBJ1-5
size: -
V: TRBV4-1

DNA: TGTGCCATCGGGGACAGCTATGGCTACACCTTC
CDR3: CAIGDSYGYTF
D: TRBD1
J: TRBJ1-2
size: -
V: TRBV6-5

DNA: TGTGCCAGCAGCCGGACAGGGACGAACACTGAAGCTTTCTTT
CDR3: CASSRTGTNTEAFF
D: TRBD1
J: TRBJ1-1
size: -
V: TRBV7-2

DNA: TGTGCCAGCAGTTCTAGTCTGGGGGAGACCCAGTACTTC
CDR3: CASSSSLGETQYF
D: -
J: TRBJ2-5
size: -
V: TRBV7-2

DNA: TGTGCCGGGACGGGGGGCCCTGGCTACACCTTC
CDR3: CAGTGGPGYTF
D: -
J: TRBJ1-2
size: -
V: TRBV30

DNA: TGTGCCTGGAGAGACACTGACAGAGAAGCTTTCTTT
CDR3: CAWRDTDREAFF
D: -
J: TRBJ1-1
size: few
V: TRBV30

DNA: TGTGCCTGGAGGAAGTACGGGGGGGCGCGGAACACTGAAGCTTTCTTT
CDR3: CAWRKYGGARNTEAFF
D: -
J: TRBJ1-1
size: once
V: TRBV30

DNA: TGTGCCCTAACTGTCCTGGGGCGCAATCAGCCCCAGCATTTT
CDR3: CALTVLGRNQPQHF
D: -
J: TRBJ1-5
size: -
V: TRBV30

DNA: TGTGCCAGCAGCTTAAAGGGACAGACTGAAGCTTTCTTT
CDR3: CASSLKGQTEAFF
D: TRBD1
J: TRBJ1-1
size: few
V: TRBV7-3

DNA: TGTGCCACCAGCAGAAGAGGGGGACAGTCCGGAGGGACCCAGTACTTC
CDR3: CATSRRGGQSGGTQYF
D: TRBD1
J: TRBJ2-5
size: few
V: TRBV15

DNA: TGTGCCTGGAGAGCATGGACAGGGCGAACCGGGGAGCTGTTTTTT
CDR3: CAWRAWTGRTGELFF
D: TRBD1
J: TRBJ2-2
size: -
V: TRBV30

DNA: TGTGCCAGCTCACCCTCCGGGACAGTCTCCTACGAGCAGTACTTC
CDR3: CASSPSGTVSYEQYF
D: TRBD1
J: TRBJ2-7
size: -
V: TRBV18

DNA: TGTGCCAGCAGCGCCGTAGCCGGAGGGGCCTACAATGAGCAGTTCTTC
CDR3: CASSAVAGGAYNEQFF
D: -
J: TRBJ2-1
size: -
V: TRBV7-3

DNA: TGTGCCAGCAGGGGGACTAGCGGTGCCGCAGATACGCAGTATTTT
CDR3: CASRGTSGAADTQYF
D: TRBD2
J: TRBJ2-3
size: once
V: TRBV6-5

DNA: TGCAGCGTCGCGAGAAACCCCTCCTACAATGAGCAGTTCTTC
CDR3: CSVARNPSYNEQFF
D: -
J: TRBJ2-1
size: -
V: TRBV29-1

DNA: TGTGCCAGCAGCTTAGGAGGGGGTCAGCCCCAGCATTTT
CDR3: CASSLGGGQPQHF
D: -
J: TRBJ1-5
size: -
V: TRBV11-2

DNA: TGTGCCAGCAGCCCTGGTCCCGACAGGGGCACTGAAGCTTTCTTT
CDR3: CASSPGPDRGTEAFF
D: TRBD1
J: TRBJ1-1
size: -
V: TRBV5-4

DNA: TGCAGTGCGGACAGGGCGAACACCGGGGAGCTGTTTTTT
CDR3: CSADRANTGELFF
D: TRBD1
J: TRBJ2-2
size: -
V: TRBV29-1

DNA: TGTGCCAGCAGCTTCCTCGGGGACAGCACAGATACGCAGTATTTT
CDR3: CASSFLGDSTDTQYF
D: -
J: TRBJ2-3
size: -
V: TRBV11-2

DNA: TGCAGCGTTGAAGATCCCGCGGGTAACTCCTACAATGAGCAGTTCTTC
CDR3: CSVEDPAGNSYNEQFF
D: -
J: TRBJ2-1
size: once
V: TRBV29-1

DNA: TGCAGCGTTGAGCAGCTTTCCAACTATGGCTACACCTTC
CDR3: CSVEQLSNYGYTF
D: -
J: TRBJ1-2
size: -
V: TRBV29-1

DNA: TGTGCCATCAGTGACGGCAGGGCCTCCGGGAACACTGAAGCTTTCTTT
CDR3: CAISDGRASGNTEAFF
D: -
J: TRBJ1-1
size: -
V: TRBV10-3

DNA: TGTGCCAGCAGCAGAGGCGGCGGGGAACTCTACAATGAGCAGTTCTTC
CDR3: CASSRGGGELYNEQFF
D: -
J: TRBJ2-1
size: -
V: TRBV14

DNA: TGTGCCAGCTCACCACGGACAGACGCTATCTATGGCTACACCTTC
CDR3: CASSPRTDAIYGYTF
D: -
J: TRBJ1-2
size: -
V: TRBV18

DNA: TGTGCCAGCAGTGTTAGCGGACAGGGATACTATGGCTACACCTTC
CDR3: CASSVSGQGYYGYTF
D: TRBD1
J: TRBJ1-2
size: -
V: TRBV2

DNA: TGCAGCCACCAGAGGACTAGCGGGAGTAGGCAAGAGACCCAGTACTTC
CDR3: CSHQRTSGSRQETQYF
D: TRBD2
J: TRBJ2-5
size: -
V: TRBV29-1

DNA: TGTGCCAGCAGCTCGACAGAATTGAACACTGAAGCTTTCTTT
CDR3: CASSSTELNTEAFF
D: -
J: TRBJ1-1
size: -
V: TRBV9

DNA: TGTGCCAGCAGCCCCCGGACTAGCGGGACGGAGACCCAGTACTTC
CDR3: CASSPRTSGTETQYF
D: TRBD2
J: TRBJ2-5
size: -
V: TRBV4-2

DNA: TGTGCCAGCAGTTATACCGGGACAGACTATGGCTACACCTTC
CDR3: CASSYTGTDYGYTF
D: TRBD1
J: TRBJ1-2
size: -
V: TRBV6-6

DNA: TGTGCCAGCAGTATGATGGGGAACACCGGGGAGCTGTTTTTT
CDR3: CASSMMGNTGELFF
D: -
J: TRBJ2-2
size: -
V: TRBV27

DNA: TGTGCCAGCAGTCTTACTACGACAAGATACAATGAGCAGTTCTTC
CDR3: CASSLTTTRYNEQFF
D: -
J: TRBJ2-1
size: -
V: TRBV7-9

DNA: TGTGCCAGCAGTCCCGCTTCAGGCCCACGTAGGGCTAGCGGCGGGCAGTACTTC
CDR3: CASSPASGPRRASGGQYF
D: TRBD2
J: TRBJ2-7
size: few
V: TRBV2

DNA: TGTGCCTGGAAGGCCCGTTTGGGACAGGGGAAAGGCTACACCTTC
CDR3: CAWKARLGQGKGYTF
D: TRBD1
J: TRBJ1-2
size: -
V: TRBV30

DNA: TGCAGCGTGCATAGTCGGGAGACCCAGTACTTC
CDR3: CSVHSRETQYF
D: -
J: TRBJ2-5
size: -
V: TRBV20-1

DNA: TGTGCCAGCAGTGAGAACAGGGGAGTAGGAAATGAGCAGTTCTTC
CDR3: CASSENRGVGNEQFF
D: TRBD1
J: TRBJ2-1
size: -
V: TRBV25-1

DNA: TGTGCCAGTAGTATAAAGCGAGGGAATGAGCAGTTCTTC
CDR3: CASSIKRGNEQFF
D: -
J: TRBJ2-1
size: -
V: TRBV19